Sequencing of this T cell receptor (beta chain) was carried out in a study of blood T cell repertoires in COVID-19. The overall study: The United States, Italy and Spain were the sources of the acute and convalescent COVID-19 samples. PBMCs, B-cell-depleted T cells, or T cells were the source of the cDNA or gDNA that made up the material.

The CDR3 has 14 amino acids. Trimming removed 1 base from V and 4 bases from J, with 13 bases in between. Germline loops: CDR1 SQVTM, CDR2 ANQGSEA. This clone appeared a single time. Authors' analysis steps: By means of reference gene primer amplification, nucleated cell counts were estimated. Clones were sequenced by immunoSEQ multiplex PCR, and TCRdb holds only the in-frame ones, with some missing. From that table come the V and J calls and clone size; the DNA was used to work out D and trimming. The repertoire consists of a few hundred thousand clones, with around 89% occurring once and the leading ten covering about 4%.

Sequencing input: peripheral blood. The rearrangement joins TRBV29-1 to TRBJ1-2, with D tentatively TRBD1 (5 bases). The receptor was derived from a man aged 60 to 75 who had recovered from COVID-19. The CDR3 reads CSVEARQPTYGYTF. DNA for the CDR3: TGCAGCGTTGAAGCAAGACAGCCAACCTATGGCTACACCTTC. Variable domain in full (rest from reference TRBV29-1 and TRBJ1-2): SAVISQKPSRDICQRGTSLTIQCQVDSQVTMMFWYRQQPGQSLTLIATANQGSEATYESGFVIDKFPISRPNLTFSTLTVSNMSPEDSSIYLCSVEARQPTYGYTFGSGTRLTVV.